A single sample is the source of the 10 T cell receptor beta chains below, sequenced in a study of cytomegalovirus exposure and HLA in healthy donors. PCR amplification relied on 60 Vbeta primers (plus 13 Jbeta primers). Only in-frame clones appear in the TCRdb table, and some are missing; sequencing was by immunoSEQ multiplex PCR. The data contain under 200,000 clones, just over 75% of them singletons. The specimen sequenced was PBMCs. The receptor set was obtained from a man in his thirties or forties in good health and CMV-seronegative.

The chain carries TRBV28 and TRBJ1-2; tentatively, D is TRBD1 (5 bases). Germline loops: CDR1 MDHEN, CDR2 SYDVKM. Deletions cut 6 bases from V and 7 bases from J, with 18 bases between. This CDR3 comprises 14 residues. CDR3 coding DNA: TGTGCCAGCAGCCCCTCATCCAGGGTCTTTGGCTACACCTTC. Its protein is CASSPSSRVFGYTF.

This chain connects TRBV2 to TRBJ1-2, with 8 bases that match TRBD1. Germline loops: CDR1 SNHLY, CDR2 FYNNEI. The CDR3 covers 14 residues. The V and J ends lost 6 bases and 5 bases, in that order; junction bases with no gene match: 8. CDR3 bases: TGTGCCAGCAGACTGACAGGGGCTGATTATGGCTACACCTTC. Its protein product is CASRLTGADYGYTF. Using reference TRBV2 and TRBJ1-2 for the parts outside the CDR3, the full variable domain is EPEVTQTPSHQVTQMGQEVILRCVPISNHLYFYWYRQILGQKVEFLVSFYNNEISEKSEIFDDQFSVERPDGSNFTLKIRSTKLEDSAMYFCASRLTGADYGYTFGSGTRLTVV.

This sequence joins TRBV7-4 and TRBJ2-7; a weak D match, TRBD2 (6 bases). CDR3 length equals 16 residues. Trimming removed 2 bases from V and 4 bases from J, with 18 bases in between. CDR1 and CDR2 (germline): SGHVT, SQSDAQ. Written as DNA, the CDR3 is TGTGCCAGCAGCTTACTCGCAGGGACTTCCACTTACGAGCAGTACTTC. As protein: CASSLLAGTSTYEQYF.

This chain connects TRBV11-2 to TRBJ1-1, with unresolved D. The CDR3 is 15 residues long. Germline CDR1 reads SGHAT; CDR2 reads FQNNGV. Trimming stripped 3 bases from V and 4 bases from J, with 15 bases between. The CDR3 is CASSLGWSGGTEAFF. The CDR3 coding sequence is TGTGCCAGCAGCTTGGGATGGTCAGGAGGCACTGAAGCTTTCTTT.

The rearrangement links TRBV4-1 to TRBJ2-7; unclear D gene. With 1 base removed from V and 2 bases from J, the gap between germline ends came to 6 bases. The germline gives CDR1 MGHRA, CDR2 YSYEKL. There are 13 residues in the CDR3. CDR3 coding DNA: TGCGCCAGCAGCCAAGGAGGTCCCTACGAGCAGTACTTC. Its translation: CASSQGGPYEQYF.

The chain combines TRBV7-6 with TRBJ2-2, with TRBD2 matching 10 bases. Germline CDR1 SGHVS, CDR2 FNYEAQ. The CDR3 runs to 19 residues. With 3 bases clipped from V and 0 bases from J, the junction kept 10 bases outside the gene matches. DNA for the CDR3: TGTGCCAGCAGCTTTCCCCTCGGAGCGGGAGGGTCGAACACCGGGGAGCTGTTTTTT. Translating gives CASSFPLGAGGSNTGELFF.

The rearrangement joins TRBV7-2 to TRBJ1-1, with D perhaps matching TRBD1 (6 bases). Between the trimmed V and J ends, which lost 3 bases and 10 bases, there was a span of 12 bases. The CDR3 is 12 amino acids. Germline V gives CDR1 SGHTA, CDR2 FQGNSA. The CDR3 nucleotides are TGTGCCAGCAGCTTTCAGGGGCTTGGAGCTTTCTTT. Translation: CASSFQGLGAFF.

Here the CDR3 reads CASTVEYEQYF. CDR3 bases: TGTGCCAGCACGGTCGAATACGAGCAGTACTTC. V usage is TRBV28 and J usage is TRBJ2-7, with D hard to call. Germline-derived CDR1 and CDR2 are MDHEN and SYDVKM. The CDR3 is made up of 11 amino acids. The V gene lost 7 bases and the J gene lost 4 bases, with 8 bases spanning the gap.

This CDR3 reads CASSFQTDTQYF. Here the CDR3 DNA reads TGTGCCAGCAGCTTCCAGACAGATACGCAGTATTTT. The chain links TRBV28 to TRBJ2-3; no definite D call. This CDR3 is 12 amino acids long. Trimming took 6 bases from V and 3 from J, leaving 7 bases between them. The germline V gene encodes CDR1 MDHEN and CDR2 SYDVKM.

The V gene is TRBV6-5, the J gene TRBJ1-1, with D unclear. The ends were cut back, 7 bases at V and 4 bases at J, with 16 bases in the middle. The CDR3 consists of 14 residues. Germline V gives CDR1 MNHEY, CDR2 SVGAGI. CDR3 in amino acids: CASTSPAASTEAFF. The DNA of the CDR3 is TGTGCCAGCACCTCACCAGCGGCGAGCACTGAAGCTTTCTTT.